Listed below are T cell receptor beta chains from one sample, sequenced in a study of cytomegalovirus exposure and HLA in healthy donors. Method: immunoSEQ multiplex PCR; TCRdb's copy keeps in-frame clones and lacks some. The table includes 150,000 or so clones, over 65% detected once. Sequencing was carried out using PBMCs. Every receptor here comes from a man aged 35-49 years in good health and CMV-seropositive. Each CDR3 is given with its conserved first and last residue. Fields, in order: J gene, V gene, D gene, clone size, CDR3 protein, CDR3 DNA. The D gene is left open where the match is weak. Rows give clone size only sometimes, using once, few, many, or a class for an expanded clone.

TRBJ1-1,TRBV15,-,once,CATSPARGVETEAFF,TGTGCCACCAGCCCAGCGCGGGGGGTGGAAACTGAAGCTTTCTTT
TRBJ1-2,TRBV29-1,TRBD1,-,CSVAGTAVHGYTF,TGCAGCGTGGCCGGGACAGCAGTTCATGGCTACACCTTC
TRBJ1-1,TRBV9,-,-,CASSVEGGGGTEAFF,TGTGCCAGCAGCGTAGAGGGGGGGGGCGGCACTGAAGCTTTCTTT
TRBJ2-7,TRBV19,TRBD2,once,CASSISGLAVTYEQYF,TGTGCCAGTAGTATATCCGGACTAGCGGTGACCTACGAGCAGTACTTC
TRBJ1-1,TRBV19,-,-,CASRMLVGANTEAFF,TGTGCCAGTAGAATGCTCGTAGGGGCGAACACTGAAGCTTTCTTT
TRBJ2-7,TRBV10-2,-,once,CASRPAGTYEQYF,TGCGCCAGCAGGCCCGCGGGAACCTACGAGCAGTACTTC
TRBJ1-1,TRBV27,TRBD1,-,CASSLIPPDRTEAFF,TGTGCCAGCAGTTTAATCCCGCCGGACAGGACTGAAGCTTTCTTT
TRBJ1-2,TRBV19,-,-,CTSSQGYINYGYTF,TGTACCAGTAGTCAGGGATACATTAACTATGGCTACACCTTC
TRBJ2-3,TRBV9,TRBD1,few,CASSAPGQVTDTQYF,TGTGCCAGCAGCGCCCCGGGACAGGTCACAGATACGCAGTATTTT
TRBJ2-5,TRBV28,TRBD2,few,CASSLTSGGQETQYF,TGTGCCAGCAGTTTAACTAGCGGGGGTCAAGAGACCCAGTACTTC
TRBJ2-3,TRBV5-5,-,-,CASSLFIGETQYF,TGTGCCAGCAGCTTGTTTATCGGGGAAACGCAGTATTTT
TRBJ2-7,TRBV5-1,TRBD1,-,CASSLYGQGDPYEQYF,TGCGCCAGCAGCTTGTATGGACAGGGTGACCCCTACGAGCAGTACTTC
TRBJ2-2,TRBV13,-,-,CASSLRGGIAGELFF,TGTGCCAGCAGCTTAAGAGGGGGTATCGCCGGGGAGCTGTTTTTT
TRBJ2-5,TRBV30,TRBD1,-,CAWSRDRVGQYF,TGTGCCTGGAGCCGGGACAGGGTGGGGCAGTACTTC
TRBJ1-2,TRBV27,-,-,CASSYSRAFNYGYTF,TGTGCCAGCAGTTACTCGAGGGCATTTAACTATGGCTACACCTTC
TRBJ1-1,TRBV13,-,-,CASSIYPPILSSRETTEAFF,TGTGCCAGCAGCATATACCCACCCATCCTTTCCTCAAGGGAGACCACTGAAGCTTTCTTT
TRBJ2-7,TRBV6-5,TRBD1,-,CASSYGDSPPSYEQYF,TGTGCCAGCAGTTACGGGGACAGCCCCCCTTCCTACGAGCAGTACTTC
TRBJ1-1,TRBV7-9,-,few,CASSSRKADTEAFF,TGTGCCAGCAGCTCCAGGAAAGCAGACACTGAAGCTTTCTTT
TRBJ2-7,TRBV5-1,TRBD1,-,CASSSPEADRVSEQYF,TGCGCCAGCAGCTCCCCCGAGGCGGACAGGGTAAGCGAGCAGTACTTC
TRBJ2-3,TRBV11-1,TRBD2,-,CASSSGLAGGIDTQYF,TGTGCCAGCAGCTCCGGACTAGCGGGAGGGATAGATACGCAGTATTTT
TRBJ2-5,TRBV9,-,once,CASSVGSRAGQETQYF,TGTGCCAGCAGCGTGGGATCTAGGGCAGGGCAAGAGACCCAGTACTTC
TRBJ2-1,TRBV6-1,TRBD1,-,CASSEPGTALSYNEQFF,TGTGCCAGCAGTGAGCCCGGGACAGCCCTCTCCTACAATGAGCAGTTCTTC
TRBJ1-4,TRBV5-1,TRBD1,-,CASSPGQGNEKLFF,TGCGCCAGCAGCCCAGGACAGGGGAACGAAAAACTGTTTTTT
TRBJ2-2,TRBV18,-,-,CASSPGVDRNTGELFF,TGTGCCAGCTCACCAGGAGTGGACAGGAACACCGGGGAGCTGTTTTTT
TRBJ2-3,TRBV27,-,once,CASSFPGTDTQYF,TGTGCCAGCAGTTTCCCCGGCACAGATACGCAGTATTTT
TRBJ2-7,TRBV5-6,-,-,CASSGLKGLSYEQYF,TGTGCCAGCAGCGGATTGAAAGGACTCTCCTACGAGCAGTACTTC
TRBJ1-2,TRBV18,-,-,CASSPNGVDRTNYGYTF,TGTGCCAGCTCACCAAACGGGGTGGACAGAACTAACTATGGCTACACCTTC
TRBJ2-1,TRBV7-3,TRBD2,-,CASSVGTSRHNEQFF,TGTGCCAGCAGCGTAGGGACTAGCCGACACAATGAGCAGTTCTTC
TRBJ1-2,TRBV30,-,few,CAWSLTGFNYGYTF,TGTGCCTGGAGTCTGACAGGCTTTAACTATGGCTACACCTTC
TRBJ2-1,TRBV11-3,-,-,CASSGQLYNEQFF,TGTGCCAGCAGCGGACAGCTCTACAATGAGCAGTTCTTC
TRBJ2-7,TRBV6-5,TRBD2,-,CASRARTSGAYEQYF,TGTGCCAGCAGAGCAAGGACTAGCGGAGCCTACGAGCAGTACTTC
TRBJ2-1,TRBV27,TRBD2,-,CASTTLREGGNEQFF,TGTGCCAGCACCACACTGCGGGAGGGAGGTAATGAGCAGTTCTTC
TRBJ1-5,TRBV6-5,-,-,CASSRQSNQPQHF,TGTGCCAGCAGTCGACAGAGCAATCAGCCCCAGCATTTT
TRBJ2-1,TRBV27,TRBD2,-,CASSLGTSGTYNEQFF,TGTGCCAGCAGTTTGGGGACTAGCGGAACCTACAATGAGCAGTTCTTC
TRBJ1-2,TRBV28,TRBD1,-,CASSSTGDGYTF,TGTGCCAGCAGTTCCACAGGGGATGGCTACACCTTC
TRBJ2-3,TRBV5-1,-,-,CASSFPPAGKLTDTQYF,TGCGCCAGCAGCTTCCCGCCGGCGGGAAAGCTCACAGATACGCAGTATTTT
TRBJ2-7,TRBV11-3,-,-,CASSLVLASEQYF,TGTGCCAGCAGCTTAGTACTAGCTAGCGAGCAGTACTTC
TRBJ1-1,TRBV30,-,-,CAWRKAGLNTEAFF,TGTGCCTGGAGAAAGGCGGGTTTGAACACTGAAGCTTTCTTT
TRBJ1-5,TRBV19,TRBD1,-,CASSPGQGQPQHF,TGTGCCAGTAGTCCGGGACAGGGCCAGCCCCAGCATTTT
TRBJ1-2,TRBV6-1,-,-,CASSDLAGDYGYTF,TGTGCCAGCAGTGATCTTGCAGGGGACTATGGCTACACCTTC
TRBJ2-7,TRBV9,TRBD2,-,CASSGRGGKPYEQYF,TGTGCCAGCAGCGGACGGGGGGGCAAGCCCTACGAGCAGTACTTC
TRBJ2-1,TRBV2,-,-,CASSEGQTGVGYEQFF,TGTGCCAGCAGTGAGGGGCAAACAGGCGTGGGGTATGAGCAGTTCTTC
TRBJ1-6,TRBV6-5,TRBD1,-,CASSRTGKNSPLHF,TGTGCCAGCAGCCGGACAGGCAAAAATTCACCCCTCCACTTT
TRBJ2-5,TRBV19,-,-,CASSMRGLMTQYF,TGTGCCAGTAGTATGCGGGGACTTATGACCCAGTACTTC
TRBJ2-1,TRBV5-4,TRBD2,few,CASSGGLAGYNEQFF,TGTGCCAGCAGCGGAGGACTAGCGGGATACAATGAGCAGTTCTTC
TRBJ1-2,TRBV7-7,-,-,CASSLDGRGDPNYGYTF,TGTGCCAGCAGCTTAGATGGCAGGGGCGATCCTAACTATGGCTACACCTTC
TRBJ2-7,TRBV5-4,TRBD2,-,CASSLDLAGAYEQYF,TGTGCCAGCAGCTTGGATTTAGCGGGGGCCTACGAGCAGTACTTC
TRBJ2-7,TRBV7-9,-,-,CASSFGGSSYEQYF,TGTGCCAGCAGCTTCGGCGGATCCTCCTACGAGCAGTACTTC
TRBJ2-7,TRBV7-9,TRBD2,-,CASSLASGLGIEQYF,TGTGCCAGCAGCTTAGCAAGCGGACTAGGTATCGAGCAGTACTTC
TRBJ1-1,TRBV28,-,-,CASSLVDTEAFF,TGTGCCAGCAGTTTGGTAGACACTGAAGCTTTCTTT
TRBJ2-7,TRBV28,TRBD2,few,CASSSPGLAGLTSYEQYF,TGTGCCAGCAGTTCTCCGGGACTAGCGGGATTGACATCCTACGAGCAGTACTTC
TRBJ2-7,TRBV5-1,-,-,CASRTGTSSYEQYF,TGCGCCAGCAGAACCGGGACTTCCTCCTACGAGCAGTACTTC
TRBJ2-4,TRBV29-1,-,-,CSVTSGAKNIQYF,TGCAGCGTAACGTCCGGGGCCAAAAACATTCAGTACTTC
TRBJ2-5,TRBV27,-,-,CASSLYGAGETQYF,TGTGCCAGCAGTTTATATGGGGCAGGGGAGACCCAGTACTTC
TRBJ2-3,TRBV6-6,TRBD2,-,CASRTSGRKDTQYF,TGTGCCAGCCGGACTAGCGGGAGAAAAGATACGCAGTATTTT
TRBJ2-2,TRBV7-2,TRBD1,once,CASSLAVTGAGELFF,TGTGCCAGCAGCTTAGCGGTGACAGGGGCCGGGGAGCTGTTTTTT